Given below is one TCR beta chain in context. This clone was detected only once. The target of this receptor is not known. No much larger clonotype is one base removed from it; base qualities were not supplied. At the junction V is shortened by 4 bases and J by 0 bases; bases outside the gene matches: 11. The germline V gene sets CDR1 to SGHRS and CDR2 to YFSETQ. Taken from cysteine to phenylalanine, the CDR3 has 17 residues. Only the CDR3 region is kept as DNA, spanning 51 bases read in frame from base 1. In total, roughly 670 healthy bone marrow donors made up the cohort. All cohort members were sampled while nominally healthy, although unrecorded immune exposures were likely present. The donor was CMV seronegative and belonged to the group of approximately 320 seronegative cohort members. Every donor gave a peripheral blood sample, and the peripheral blood mononuclear cells from that sample were used for TCR beta sequencing. The Qiagen DNeasy Blood Extraction Kit was used to extract genomic DNA from the blood cell samples.

The sample belongs to a study of cytomegalovirus exposure and HLA in healthy donors (dated by TCRdb to 2016 to 2017). In the study overall: According to an earlier analysis of 450 to 650 of the donors, about 179 million T cells yielded roughly 110 million unique TCR beta sequences and around 300 Gb of sequence data. A separate validation cohort of roughly 120 different subjects was used in addition to the approximately 670-subject first cohort. Rather than drawing on any new phenotypic data, the later analysis identified candidate immune exposures from TCR beta sequences and the way those sequences occurred across donors. Across some 400 genotyped donors of the cohort, an average of about 220,000 unique TCR beta nucleotide sequences per donor were sequenced, and roughly a sixth of those sequences were non-productive. A later genetic analysis took genome-wide SNP genotypes for about 55% of the 666 donors and used that subset as a discovery cohort. Alongside the repertoire data, information on donor age, sex, ethnicity and CMV serostatus was compiled. Approximately 310 gigabases of sequencing data and approximately 85 million unique TCR sequences were included in an early release covering around 600 HLA-typed donors. Both class I and class II loci were covered by HLA typing, at four-digit resolution. Typing coverage differed by locus: A, B, C, DRB1 and DQB1 were typed in about 620-630 donors, DQA1 in 500 to 550, DPA1 in 600 to 610, and DPB1 in around 440. The study combined high-throughput TCR immunosequencing, statistical association of individual TCRs with disease status, and machine learning to predict cytomegalovirus infection status. In a later analysis, previously published TCR beta repertoires from roughly 710 donors were re-analyzed and high-resolution HLA genotyping was added so that TCR occurrence patterns could be studied. An earlier analysis of around 580 of the donors used high-throughput TCR beta sequencing to judge whether each TCR beta V gene segment behaved as functional or pseudogenic. Because of strong linkage in the cohort, roughly five DR-DQ haplotypes were treated as single units for association and clustering. The study aimed to test whether signatures of past pathogen exposure could be identified by cataloging public T cell receptors. Every repertoire in the discovery cohort had been generated on one and the same sequencing platform. Using immunosequencing, the study profiled T cell repertoires from 640 or so subjects and related those repertoires to cytomegalovirus serostatus. Of the approximately 400 genotyped donors, approximately 81% were placed in the genetic ancestry cluster associated with self-reported Caucasian donors. What the study reported, not specific to this receptor: Sequencing depth was assumed to be roughly uniform across donors in the presence/absence analyses, though that assumption may not hold. Compared with the 666-donor mean, donors in an Asian-associated ancestry cluster had fewer N-insertions in productive TCRs, according to a later genetic analysis. Specific HLA alleles were associated with roughly 16,000 TCR beta sequences at a false discovery rate of 0.05 in a later analysis. The only immune exposure information available for the cohort was CMV serostatus. In a later analysis, TCR association rates were found to vary across HLA loci, with the most associated TCRs seen for DRB1 alleles and the fewest for HLA-C alleles. It was suggested by the authors that the approach could potentially be generalized to other disease states and immunological phenotypes. Most CMV-associated TCR beta chains appeared to be HLA-restricted in a later analysis, and the HLA associations seemed to be driven largely by CMV exposure. Correlated functional status among segregating V segments might be attributable to linkage disequilibrium, but an unknown experimental factor could not be ruled out. In a later analysis, HLA-associated TCR beta chains showed more clonal expansion and lower generation probabilities than non-associated chains that were equally common. In an earlier analysis of some 540 of the donors, most TCR beta V segments appeared in productive rearrangements about 87% or about 30% of the time, broadly matching IMGT annotations. Some IMGT-functional V segments, including TRBV6-2 and TRBV6-3, could not be told apart with the 87-base-pair reads, so those segments were excluded. Because counts were too low, seventeen rarely observed V segments, including chromosome 9 orphons, were excluded from the earlier analysis of some 590 of the donors. Only TCR beta chains were sequenced in this cohort, and the absence of alpha or paired-chain data limited detectable features. Assigning TCR associations to individual alleles was difficult when HLA alleles, especially DR and DQ, strongly co-occurred. Several of the top co-occurrence clusters appeared to be linked to parvovirus B19, influenza, CMV and Epstein-Barr virus, according to a later analysis. Because HLA typing was unavailable for some donors at each locus, only the typed subset was used in association tests. A cluster of highly shared sequence variants was judged likely to be a technical artifact of the sequencing pipeline. In the study, 150 to 200 TCR beta chains were listed as associated with cytomegalovirus. In vitro tests confirmed that a few of the cytomegalovirus-associated TCR beta chains recognize cytomegalovirus antigens. The classifier was reported to diagnose cytomegalovirus status with high specificity and sensitivity in both the original and validation cohorts. A further reported finding was that TCR beta sequences accurately predicted the HLA-A and HLA-B alleles for most subjects in the first cohort. Most TCR sequences were seen in very few donors, while some public TCRs were found in many individuals. V-gene and J-gene trimming of TCR beta chains was associated with a missense DCLRE1C variant in a later genetic analysis, and the association was replicated in an independent cohort.

Receptors were amplified or captured by the immunoSEQ multiplex PCR assay. The multiplex PCR relied on a mix of 60 forward primers for TCR Vbeta segments and 13 reverse primers for TCR Jbeta segments. A multiplex PCR assay on genomic DNA amplified the CDR3 region of rearranged TCR beta genes. The amplified TCR beta libraries were sequenced on the Illumina HiSeq System as 87-base-pair reads. Per the source publication's procedure: A later analysis tallied 75 million to 95 million unique TCR beta chains across the 550 to 850 repertoires, and approximately 9.9 million of those chains were shared by two or more donors. To remove PCR and sequencing errors, raw reads were error-corrected and collapsed into unique sequences using a nearest-neighbor algorithm that merged closely related sequences. Alignment of CDR3 sequences to IMGT reference sequences was used to assign V, D and J gene segments. Each retained sequence needed at least a six-nucleotide match to both a V gene segment and a J gene segment. A rearrangement was called productive if the CDR3 had no stop codons and remained in frame with V and J, and every other rearrangement was called non-productive. Following IMGT convention, CDR3 was defined as the stretch from the second conserved V-encoded cysteine to the conserved J-encoded phenylalanine. Sequences without an unambiguous match to a single V gene segment were excluded from the earlier analysis of almost 600 of the donors. In an earlier analysis of about 590 of the donors, a V segment was called functional when productive rearrangements were above 56.7%, and segregating when the standard deviation between donors exceeded 5%. A statistical classification framework was developed to diagnose cytomegalovirus status using the catalog of TCR beta chain sequences. In a later analysis, TCR nucleotide sequences were compared against IMGT/GENE-DB human TR gene sequences so that V and J genes could be assigned. Using the TCRdist pipeline, a later analysis assigned CDR3 sequences along with most-parsimonious VDJ recombination scenarios. In a later analysis, each TCR beta chain was defined by its CDR3 amino acid sequence together with its V-gene family, and reads lacking a unique V-gene family were excluded. To address suspected cross-contamination and a sequencing artifact, a later analysis removed over 500 highly shared, low-generation-probability nucleotide sequences. For each public chain, a later analysis derived a clonal expansion index from normalized ranks of inferred template counts within each repertoire. Generation probabilities in a later analysis came from a VDJ recombination model fitted to out-of-frame rearrangements, and those results were checked against IGoR. In a later analysis, TCR-TCR, TCR-HLA and TCR-CMV co-occurrence was scored with hypergeometric tests, and a repertoire-size bias correction was applied to TCR pairs. A later analysis estimated false discovery rates by permuting HLA or CMV assignments 20 times. A later analysis grouped co-occurring TCRs with DBSCAN, adding TCRdist sequence similarity when clustering within HLA-allele-positive subsets. Repertoires with fewer than 30,000 or more than 120,000 public chains, plus five repertoires with anomalous nucleotide sharing, were excluded from co-occurrence clustering. The table was pulled from immuneACCESS by TCRdb, which kept in-frame rearrangements only. Such tables lose some clones; where checked, under half of the loss comes from unresolved V genes, and the rest has no known cause. That table gives V, J and clone size, and the DNA gave D and trimming. The sample data list approximately 110,000 clones, and 70% to 80% of these were observed just once. The ten most abundant clones make up roughly 3.5% of the sample.

Sequenced input: PBMCs. This receptor was taken from a man aged 40-49 years in good health and CMV-seronegative. The chain uses TRBV5-1 and TRBJ1-2; TRBD1 lines up with 8 middle nucleotides. The nucleotides are TGCGCCAGCAGCCGCGGGGGACAGGAGAACTCTAACTATGGCTACACCTTC. Its amino acids are CASSRGGQENSNYGYTF.